This TCR beta chain was identified during a study of cytomegalovirus exposure and HLA in healthy donors. At the level of the study: From HLA-typed donors, an early data release held about 85 million unique TCRs.

The CDR3 extends over 17 amino acids. V was pared by 5 bases and J by 6 bases, with 18 bases of the junction left unmatched. Germline CDR1 reads LNHDA; CDR2 reads SQIVND (reference sequence). As concerns this clone: Antigen: not known.

Amplification used 60 Vbeta primers and 13 Jbeta primers. Profiling relied on immunoSEQ multiplex PCR, and the TCRdb table lists in-frame clones only, not all of them. The table lists 150,000 or so clones, around two thirds of them singletons. The study, taken as a whole, reports: When a later analysis was performed, an Asian-associated ancestry cluster reportedly had fewer N-insertions than the approximately 700-donor mean. No immune exposure information besides CMV serostatus was available. The study designated about 180 TCR beta chains cytomegalovirus-associated.

The rearrangement links TRBV19 to TRBJ1-2; 7 bases align to TRBD1. Source material: PBMCs. This clonotype was sampled from a woman under 30 in good health and CMV-seronegative. CDR3 coding DNA: TGTGCCAGTAGTTCCGGGGACAGCGTCGGATTTTTTAATGGCTACACCTTC. Its protein is CASSSGDSVGFFNGYTF.